The 24 T cell receptor beta chains given below trace back to one sample, sequenced in a study of vaccination and CD4 T cells after COVID-19. Once obtained from cultured CD4+ T cells, the DNA was sequenced using the Oncomine TCR Beta short-read assay. Each CDR3 protein gets one entry after TCRdb re-called the PCR reads with MiXCR. This table has some 8,200 distinct CDR3 sequences, about 59% appearing once. Documented treatment: approximately nine-day PBMC culture with coronavirus spike peptide pools or control peptides (ViraFEST assay). What these receptors recognize is not known. Sequenced input: CD4+ T cells from blood, cultured in vitro. These receptors were collected from a human donor who had recovered from COVID-19.

This clonotype is medium-sized. The J gene is TRBJ1-1, the V gene TRBV19, with D hard to call. The V gene's germline CDR1 is LNHDA and CDR2 SQIVND (reference sequence). V lost 6 bases to trimming and J lost 0 bases, with 14 bases between them. This CDR3 region has 15 residues. CDR3 sequence: CASSSIEIMNTEAFF. DNA for the CDR3: TGTGCCAGTAGCTCAATTGAGATCATGAACACTGAAGCTTTCTTT.

This clonotype was seen a handful of times. CDR3: CASLLGTEAFF. The DNA of the CDR3 is TGTGCCAGCCTCTTGGGCACTGAAGCTTTCTTT. This rearrangement joins TRBV6-1 to TRBJ1-1; unclear D gene. CDR1 is MNHNS and CDR2 is SASEGT in the germline V gene. The CDR3 totals 11 residues. Trimming removed 8 bases at V and 4 bases at J, with 8 bases between.

The chain has TRBV24-1 and TRBJ2-3; maybe TRBD2 (6 bases). Trimming removed 4 bases from V and 3 bases from J, with 13 bases in between. The CDR3 covers 15 residues. Germline V gives CDR1 KGHDR, CDR2 SFDVKD. The CDR3 DNA sequence: TGTGCCACCAGTGACCGGGGGTTGGGGACAGATACGCAGTATTTT. Residues: CATSDRGLGTDTQYF.

This chain connects TRBV7-9 to TRBJ1-2, with D possibly being TRBD1 (6 bases). This CDR3 spans 13 amino acids. Trimming left V 5 bases short and J 8 bases short, with 15 bases between. Germline assignment: CDR1 SEHNR and CDR2 FQNEAQ (reference sequence). The CDR3 region is CASSLTGLGGYTF. The CDR3 DNA sequence: TGTGCCAGCAGCCTTACAGGGTTGGGCGGCTACACCTTC.

This rearrangement joins TRBV5-1 to TRBJ1-2, with 12 bases lining up with TRBD1. Germline V gene lookup returns CDR1 SGHRS and CDR2 YFSETQ. V shed 4 bases, J shed 8 bases, and the junction held 6 bases outside the gene matches. The CDR3 length is 14 residues. CDR3 sequence (DNA): TGCGCCAGCAGCCCCGGGACAGGGGGCAGCGGCTACACCTTC. It yields the protein CASSPGTGGSGYTF.

CDR3 region: CASSLQLYRNTEAFF. In nucleotides, the CDR3 is TGTGCCAGCAGTTTACAGCTTTACCGGAACACTGAAGCTTTCTTT. The rearrangement uses TRBV28 and TRBJ1-1; D call uncertain. Looked up from germline, CDR1 is MDHEN and CDR2 is SYDVKM. V was clipped by 2 bases and J by 1 base, with 11 bases between them. The CDR3 has 15 amino acids.

Within the sample, this clonotype is large (0.1 to 1%). The chain combines TRBV7-2 with TRBJ1-5; unclear D gene. V shed 3 bases and J shed 2 bases, with 5 bases lying between them. The CDR3 covers 13 residues. The germline gives CDR1 SGHTA, CDR2 FQGNSA. CDR3 sequence: CASSLRGNQPQHF. The CDR3 bases are TGTGCCAGCAGCTTGCGGGGCAATCAGCCCCAGCATTTT.

This clonotype has only one observation. The chain uses TRBV28 and TRBJ1-1; unclear D gene. The CDR3 is made up of 16 amino acids. Germline V lookup: CDR1 MDHEN, CDR2 SYDVKM. Between the trimmed V and J ends, which lost 5 bases and 1 base, there was a span of 17 bases. CDR3 coding DNA: TGTGCCAGCAGTCCCCCTGGATCCTATAAGAACACTGAAGCTTTCTTT. Its protein is CASSPPGSYKNTEAFF.

As for this clonotype: The CDR3 does not close with the conserved phenylalanine or tryptophan, likely indicating a read error. This sequence joins TRBV20-1 and TRBJ1-6; 9 bases agree with TRBD1. Germline CDR1 DFQATT, CDR2 SNEGSKA (reference sequence). Losses at the gene ends were 2 bases for V and 10 bases for J; bases not matched to a gene: 12. This CDR3 is built from 16 residues. This CDR3 is CSARWGTGTGRSPLHL. In DNA form, the CDR3 reads TGCAGTGCTAGATGGGGGACCGGGACAGGGAGGTCACCCCTCCACCTT.

The rearrangement uses TRBV29-1 and TRBJ1-5, with TRBD1 matching 8 bases. J lost 2 bases, V lost 6 bases, and 6 bases had no gene match. The CDR3 consists of 14 residues. Per the germline V gene, CDR1 is SQVTM and CDR2 is ANQGSEA. CDR3: CSVAGQERNQPQHF. The CDR3 DNA reads as TGCAGCGTCGCGGGACAGGAGCGCAATCAGCCCCAGCATTTT.

This clonotype turned up a few times. The rearrangement joins TRBV20-1 to TRBJ2-3; 8 positions match TRBD2. The germline V gene has CDR1 DFQATT and CDR2 SNEGSKA (reference sequence). The CDR3 covers 14 residues. Trimming took 0 bases from V and 5 from J; bases not matched to a gene: 4. Here the CDR3 DNA reads TGCAGTGCTAGAGATTACGCGGGAGGAGATACGCAGTATTTT. Amino acid sequence: CSARDYAGGDTQYF.

The genes are TRBV7-8 and TRBJ1-5; tentative D call: TRBD1 (5 bases). Germline CDR1 and CDR2: SGHVS and FQNEAQ. The length of the CDR3 is 14 residues. The V and J ends lost 5 bases and 6 bases respectively, with 14 bases between them. CDR3 sequence (DNA): TGTGCCAGCAGCCTCGGGGACGGCCCTCAGCCCCAGCATTTT. Protein product: CASSLGDGPQPQHF. The full variable domain, rest sourced from reference TRBV7-8 and TRBJ1-5, is GAGVSQSPRYKVAKRGQDVALRCDPISGHVSLFWYQQALGQGPEFLTYFQNEAQLDKSGLPSDRFFAERPEGSVSTLKIQRTQQEDSAVYLCASSLGDGPQPQHFGDGTRLSIL.

The chain links TRBV6-1 to TRBJ2-1; TRBD2 matches 7 bases. The CDR3 loop spans 17 amino acids. With 4 bases clipped from V and 6 bases from J, the junction kept 15 bases outside the gene matches. Germline lookup yields CDR1 MNHNS and CDR2 SASEGT. CDR3 sequence: CASSGRSGVYTLNEQFF. CDR3 DNA sequence: TGTGCCAGCAGTGGGAGGAGCGGGGTCTATACACTCAATGAGCAGTTCTTC.

The chain couples TRBV24-1 to TRBJ2-2; 10 bases agree with TRBD1. The CDR3 has 15 residues. The V gene end was trimmed by 6 bases and the J gene end by 6 bases; junction bases not matched to a gene: 6. Germline-derived CDR1 and CDR2 are KGHDR and SFDVKD. The CDR3 is CATSRDRGLAGELFF. The CDR3 region has the DNA TGTGCCACCAGTCGGGACAGGGGATTAGCCGGGGAGCTGTTTTTT.

This clonotype occurred once. The gene calls are TRBV24-1 and TRBJ2-3; TRBD1 aligns across 7 bases. The V segment lost 3 bases and the J segment 5 bases; nucleotides outside the gene matches: 7. This CDR3 has 15 amino acids. Germline values: CDR1 KGHDR, CDR2 SFDVKD. The CDR3 sequence is CATSDADRVLDTQYF. In nucleotides, the CDR3 is TGTGCCACCAGTGATGCTGACAGGGTTTTAGATACGCAGTATTTT.

The CDR3 DNA reads TGCGCCAGCAGCCGGAGGTTAGATTCTTCTAATGAAAAACTGTTTTTT. It translates to CASSRRLDSSNEKLFF. This sequence joins TRBV4-1 and TRBJ1-4; D not certain. The length of the CDR3 is 16 residues. Germline V lookup: CDR1 MGHRA, CDR2 YSYEKL. Trimming removed 4 bases from V and 3 bases from J, with 15 bases in between.

The chain joins TRBV5-1 to TRBJ2-4; 7 nucleotides match TRBD1. Germline-derived CDR1 and CDR2 are SGHRS and YFSETQ. V was pared by 2 bases and J by 6 bases, with 8 bases of the junction left unmatched. The CDR3 is 15 residues long. CDR3 DNA sequence: TGCGCCAGCAGCTTCCGAGGGACAGAGCCAAACATTCAGTACTTC. This encodes CASSFRGTEPNIQYF.

The rearrangement uses TRBV24-1 and TRBJ2-3; TRBD1 matches at 11 bases. The CDR3 loop spans 16 amino acids. The germline V gene encodes CDR1 KGHDR and CDR2 SFDVKD. V was pared by 2 bases and J by 6 bases, with 6 bases of the junction left unmatched. The CDR3 loop reads CATSDWGQGGVDTQYF. The CDR3 DNA reads TGTGCCACCAGTGATTGGGGACAGGGGGGTGTCGATACGCAGTATTTT.

The chain uses TRBV7-3 and TRBJ2-5; possibly TRBD2 for D (5 bases). Trimming cost V 4 bases and J 5 bases, with 17 bases left between them. Germline V gene data show CDR1 as SGHTA and CDR2 as FQGTGA. The CDR3 loop spans 15 amino acids. The CDR3 loop is CASSSTGESSETQYF. The DNA for the CDR3 is TGTGCCAGCAGCTCTACCGGGGAATCCTCGGAGACCCAGTACTTC.

This chain links TRBV20-1 with TRBJ2-7, with TRBD1 identical over 9 bases. Germline V gene sequence: CDR1 DFQATT, CDR2 SNEGSKA (reference sequence). The CDR3 consists of 16 residues. Losses at the gene ends were 0 bases for V and 3 bases for J; bases not matched to a gene: 9. The CDR3 region is CSARDLLKDRGYEQYF. The CDR3 DNA reads TGCAGTGCTAGAGACCTACTAAAGGACAGGGGCTACGAGCAGTACTTC.

This clonotype is large (0.1 to 1%) in the sample. The chain employs TRBV6-1 and TRBJ1-3, with D unresolved. The CDR3 consists of 16 residues. Germline assignment: CDR1 MNHNS and CDR2 SASEGT. V gave up 2 bases and J gave up 1 base, with 12 bases separating them. CDR3 loop: CASSEPGRGSGNTIYF. Written as DNA, the CDR3 is TGTGCCAGCAGTGAACCTGGGCGGGGTTCTGGAAACACCATATATTTT.

Only a few counts were recorded for this clonotype. The V gene is TRBV20-1, the J gene TRBJ1-5, with D possibly being TRBD1 (6 bases). Per germline, CDR1 DFQATT and CDR2 SNEGSKA (reference sequence). Trimming took 2 bases from V and 1 from J, leaving 9 bases between them. The CDR3 is 14 residues long. The CDR3 sequence: CSARTRGSNQPQHF. In DNA, the CDR3 is TGCAGTGCTAGAACCAGGGGAAGCAATCAGCCCCAGCATTTT.

This chain uses TRBV28 with TRBJ1-5; D unresolved. The CDR3 extends over 13 amino acids. Between the trimmed V and J ends, which lost 8 bases and 3 bases, there was a span of 11 bases. Germline V gives CDR1 MDHEN, CDR2 SYDVKM. CDR3 loop: CASLPGYNQPQHF. The CDR3 DNA is TGTGCCAGCCTTCCGGGGTACAATCAGCCCCAGCATTTT.

A single count supports this clonotype. This chain joins TRBV7-8 and TRBJ2-1; a possible D gene is TRBD2 (5 bases). Trimming shortened V by 4 bases and J by 4 bases, and 23 bases separated the two germline ends. CDR3 size: 18 residues. The germline CDR1 and CDR2 sequences are SGHVS and FQNEAQ. CDR3 nucleotide sequence: TGTGCCAGCAGCTCTACTGCGAGGGTCTACTCCAATTACAATGAGCAGTTCTTC. Residues: CASSSTARVYSNYNEQFF.